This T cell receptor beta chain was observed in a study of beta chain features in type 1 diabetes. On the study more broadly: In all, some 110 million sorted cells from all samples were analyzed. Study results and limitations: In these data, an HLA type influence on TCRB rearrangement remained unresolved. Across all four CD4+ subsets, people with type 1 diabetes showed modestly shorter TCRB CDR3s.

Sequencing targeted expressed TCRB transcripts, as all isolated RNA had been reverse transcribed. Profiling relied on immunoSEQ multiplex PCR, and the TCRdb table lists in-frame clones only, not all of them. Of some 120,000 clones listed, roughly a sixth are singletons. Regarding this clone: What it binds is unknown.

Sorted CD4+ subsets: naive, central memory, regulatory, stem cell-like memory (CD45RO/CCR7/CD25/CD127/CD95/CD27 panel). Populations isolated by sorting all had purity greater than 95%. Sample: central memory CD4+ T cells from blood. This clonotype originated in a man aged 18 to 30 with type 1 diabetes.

CDR3: CSVRQITDTQYF. CDR3 in DNA: TGCAGCGTAAGACAGATCACAGATACGCAGTATTTT. The chain joins TRBV29-1 to TRBJ2-3; D is possibly TRBD1 (5 bases). The CDR3 totals 12 residues. V was clipped by 6 bases and J by 2 bases, with 9 bases between them. Germline CDR1 is SQVTM and CDR2 is ANQGSEA.